This T cell receptor beta chain came from a study of blood T cells in healthy people across ages. Overall study results and limits: The recorded TCR beta diversity per million T cells decreased in a roughly linear manner with age.

On this clonotype: Its specificity is not known.

The second PCR ran roughly 7 to 11 cycles with a sample-barcoded 5' primer and J-beta primers. TCRdb processed the 5' RACE reads anew with MiXCR; each CDR3 protein has one entry. There are around 800,000 distinct CDR3 sequences in the sample; more than 25% occur only once, and roughly 3.1% lies in the top ten. At least 6 million PBMCs were isolated per sample. Total RNA, at least 5.5 micrograms per sample, came from PBMCs. The CDR3 totals 14 residues. Germline trimming cut 5 bases from V and 5 bases from J; bases unmatched to any gene: 8. Germline V gene data show CDR1 as MGHDK and CDR2 as SYGVNS. The same sample was also used in a study of T cells of mothers and their children. This second report adds: In this cohort, donors were a few healthy Caucasian mothers plus their six children.

This chain joins TRBV25-1 and TRBJ2-5; TRBD2 matches 7 bases. The specimen sequenced was blood. This TCR was sampled from a boy aged 10-17 years in good health. The CDR3 protein is CASSPQSGTETQYF. Written as DNA, the CDR3 is TGTGCCAGCAGTCCTCAAAGCGGGACGGAGACCCAGTACTTC. The whole variable domain, filled in from reference TRBV25-1 and TRBJ2-5, reads EADIYQTPRYLVIGTGKKITLECSQTMGHDKMYWYQQDPGMELHLIHYSYGVNSTEKGDLSSESTVSRIRTEHFPLTLESARPSHTSQYLCASSPQSGTETQYFGPGTRLLVL.